The 22 T cell receptor beta chains below were found in one sample sequenced in a study of shared clonotypes between healthy human individuals. The data were produced by immunoSEQ multiplex PCR, yet TCRdb's version contains in-frame clones alone and is incomplete. The data contain under 600,000 clones, around three quarters of them singletons. Sequenced input: PBMCs. The receptors stem from a woman aged 40 to 49 in good health. Some clones in this sample may be carry-over from other donors' samples.

The chain is built from TRBV7-2 and TRBJ2-2; TRBD2 might be the D (6 bases). The germline V gene encodes CDR1 SGHTA and CDR2 FQGNSA. The CDR3 sequence is 14 residues long. Trimming cost V 5 bases and J 4 bases, with 11 bases left between them. CDR3: CASSRLVSTGELFF. The DNA for the CDR3 is TGTGCCAGCAGCAGACTAGTTTCCACCGGGGAGCTGTTTTTT.

The rearrangement uses TRBV28 and TRBJ2-7, with 7 bases identical to TRBD2. The CDR3 extends over 14 amino acids. With V trimmed by 5 bases and J by 2 bases, 6 bases remained unmatched. Germline-derived CDR1 and CDR2 are MDHEN and SYDVKM. The DNA of the CDR3 is TGTGCCAGCAGTCCGTCCCGGGGGGCCTACGAGCAGTACTTC. Its translation: CASSPSRGAYEQYF.

Details on this clone: A read error is likely here: a far larger clone is one base away. The V gene is TRBV6-5, the J gene TRBJ1-5, with a tentative D call TRBD1 (6 bases). The germline V gene encodes CDR1 MNHEY and CDR2 SVGAGI. CDR3 length equals 13 residues. The CDR3 nucleotides are TGTGCCAGCAGTTGGGGGGCTAATCAGCCCCATCATTTT. Amino acid sequence: CASSWGANQPHHF.

As concerns this clone: This same CDR3 is encoded by further DNA sequences in the sample. The J gene is TRBJ2-1, the V gene TRBV18; TRBD2 matches at 9 bases. J gave up 4 bases and V 2 bases, and 3 bases lay outside the gene matches. This CDR3 is 15 amino acids long. CDR1 and CDR2 from the germline V gene are KGHSH and LQKENI. The CDR3 coding sequence is TGTGCCAGCTCACCATTAGCGGGAGAGTACAATGAGCAGTTCTTC. This gives the protein CASSPLAGEYNEQFF.

V and J are TRBV28 and TRBJ2-5, with 9 bases that match TRBD2. The germline gives CDR1 MDHEN, CDR2 SYDVKM. Trimming removed 6 bases from V and 6 bases from J; junction bases left unmatched: 8. This CDR3 spans 14 amino acids. The CDR3 reads CASSQAGGRKTQYF. CDR3 coding DNA: TGTGCCAGCAGCCAGGCGGGAGGGAGGAAGACCCAGTACTTC.

The V call is TRBV6-6, the J call TRBJ2-4, with 7 bases matching TRBD1. The germline V gene has CDR1 MNHNY and CDR2 SVGAGI (reference sequence). V lost 10 bases to trimming and J lost 3 bases; unmatched junction nucleotides: 9. There are 14 residues in the CDR3. CDR3 DNA: TGTGCCACCACCCCCGACAGGGTCAAAAACATTCAGTACTTC. Translated: CATTPDRVKNIQYF.

V usage is TRBV2 and J usage is TRBJ2-5; D remains ambiguous. Germline V gene lookup returns CDR1 SNHLY and CDR2 FYNNEI. This CDR3 region has 13 residues. V gave up 5 bases and J gave up 3 bases, with 10 bases separating them. CDR3 in DNA: TGTGCCAGCAGTCCTCGGACGGAAGAGACCCAGTACTTC. This sequence encodes CASSPRTEETQYF.

CDR3 protein: CASSLTGTSGSGQETQYF. CDR3 sequence (DNA): TGCGCCAGCAGCTTGACCGGGACTAGCGGGAGTGGGCAAGAGACCCAGTACTTC. This rearrangement joins TRBV5-1 to TRBJ2-5, with TRBD2 matching over 14 bases. V shed 1 base and J 2 bases; nucleotides not matched to a gene: 7. Germline-derived CDR1 and CDR2 are SGHRS and YFSETQ. The CDR3 totals 18 residues.

J is TRBJ2-7 and V is TRBV5-1; D is ambiguous. The germline gives CDR1 SGHRS, CDR2 YFSETQ. Trimming cost V 5 bases and J 3 bases, with 15 bases left between them. The CDR3 consists of 14 residues. CDR3 residues: CASSNKAANYEQYF. CDR3 nucleotides: TGCGCCAGCAGTAATAAGGCCGCCAACTACGAGCAGTACTTC.

This rearrangement joins TRBV5-1 to TRBJ1-3; tentatively, D is TRBD1 (5 bases). The V gene lost 0 bases and the J gene lost 2 bases, with 9 bases spanning the gap. The CDR3 is 15 amino acids. CDR1 and CDR2 (germline): SGHRS, YFSETQ. In DNA form, the CDR3 reads TGCGCCAGCAGCTTGGCCCCAGGGACTGGAAACACCATATATTTT. It codes for CASSLAPGTGNTIYF.

In its sample, this clone was seen once. This rearrangement joins TRBV4-1 to TRBJ1-1; TRBD1 matches at 8 bases. CDR1 and CDR2 (germline): MGHRA, YSYEKL. This CDR3 comprises 15 residues. With 4 bases clipped from V and 1 base from J, the junction kept 5 bases outside the gene matches. The CDR3, as DNA: TGCGCCAGCAGCCCAGGACAGGGTTGGAACACTGAAGCTTTCTTT. Translating gives CASSPGQGWNTEAFF.

This chain uses TRBV19 with TRBJ1-2, with 11 bases aligning to TRBD1. Germline CDR1 reads LNHDA; CDR2 reads SQIVND (reference sequence). This CDR3 is built from 13 residues. V dropped 7 bases and J dropped 10; count of bases not matched to a gene: 8. In nucleotides, the CDR3 is TGTGCCAGTAAAGGGGACAGGGGGGAAGACTACACCTTC. Translating gives CASKGDRGEDYTF.

The V call is TRBV5-8, the J call TRBJ1-4; D is ambiguous. CDR3 length: 19 amino acids. V dropped 0 bases and J dropped 2 bases, with 20 bases sitting between them. The germline CDR1 and CDR2 sequences are SGHTS and YDEGEE. The CDR3 reads CASSLEVWSGSGTNEKLFF. The CDR3 DNA reads as TGTGCCAGCAGCTTGGAGGTCTGGTCGGGGTCGGGGACTAATGAAAAACTGTTTTTT. Supplemented by reference TRBV5-8 and TRBJ1-4, the full variable domain reads EAGVTQSPTHLIKTRGQQATLRCSPISGHTSVYWYQQALGLGLQFLLWYDEGEERNRGNFPPRFSGRQFPNYSSELNVNALELEDSALYLCASSLEVWSGSGTNEKLFFGSGTQLSVL.

The V and J genes are TRBV7-2 and TRBJ2-5, with TRBD2 as a possible D gene (5 bases). This CDR3 contains 16 residues. The V end was cut by 3 bases, the J end by 0 bases, with 14 bases between. The germline gives CDR1 SGHTA, CDR2 FQGNSA. The CDR3 nucleotides read TGTGCCAGCAGCTTGGGTGGGAGTTCGTACCAAGAGACCCAGTACTTC. This gives the protein CASSLGGSSYQETQYF.

For this clone: This sample also contains other DNA sequences that code for the same CDR3. The chain carries TRBV7-2 and TRBJ2-3; possible D gene TRBD2, 6 bases. In germline, CDR1 is SGHTA, CDR2 FQGNSA. This CDR3 comprises 13 residues. V gave up 5 bases and J gave up 3 bases, with 9 bases separating them. CDR3 sequence reads: CASSPGRTDTQYF. The CDR3 DNA sequence: TGTGCCAGCAGCCCGGGGAGGACAGATACGCAGTATTTT.

In its sample, this clone was seen a few times. The rearrangement links TRBV7-6 to TRBJ2-3; TRBD1 aligns across 8 bases. Germline V gives CDR1 SGHVS, CDR2 FNYEAQ. This CDR3 contains 13 residues. The V and J ends lost 3 bases and 6 bases, in that order; junction bases with no gene match: 2. The CDR3 nucleotides are TGTGCCAGCAGCTTGACAGGGGCGGATACGCAGTATTTT. This encodes CASSLTGADTQYF.

The V gene is TRBV6-1, the J gene TRBJ1-1, with TRBD1 as a possible D gene (5 bases). The V end was cut by 7 bases, the J end by 2 bases, with 14 bases between. CDR3 length: 14 residues. Looked up from germline, CDR1 is MNHNS and CDR2 is SASEGT. In DNA form, the CDR3 reads TGTGCCAGCACCCCCTTGACAGAAAACACTGAAGCTTTCTTT. Protein: CASTPLTENTEAFF.

In regard to this clone: The sample contains more than one DNA sequence encoding this CDR3. This chain connects TRBV5-1 to TRBJ2-5; D unclear. The germline V gene has CDR1 SGHRS and CDR2 YFSETQ. The CDR3 runs 16 residues. V was pared by 0 bases and J by 2 bases, with 14 bases between. This CDR3 is CASSLGGQASQETQYF. CDR3 DNA sequence: TGCGCCAGCAGCTTGGGCGGTCAGGCATCTCAAGAGACCCAGTACTTC. Variable domain in full (rest from reference TRBV5-1 and TRBJ2-5): KAGVTQTPRYLIKTRGQQVTLSCSPISGHRSVSWYQQTPGQGLQFLFEYFSETQRNKGNFPGRFSGRQFSNSRSEMNVSTLELGDSALYLCASSLGGQASQETQYFGPGTRLLVL.

The chain is built from TRBV11-2 and TRBJ2-5; the D is unclear. Trimming took 0 bases from V and 7 from J, leaving 9 bases between them. The CDR3 is 13 amino acids. Germline-derived CDR1 and CDR2 are SGHAT and FQNNGV. CDR3 region: CASSLDPSGTQYF. The CDR3 DNA follows: TGTGCCAGCAGCTTAGACCCATCAGGGACCCAGTACTTC.

This clone was observed a few times. This sequence joins TRBV29-1 and TRBJ2-1, with TRBD1 matching 8 bases. The V segment lost 5 bases and the J segment 8 bases; nucleotides outside the gene matches: 5. CDR3 size: 12 residues. Germline loops: CDR1 SQVTM, CDR2 ANQGSEA. CDR3: CSVRQGAYEQFF. CDR3 sequence (DNA): TGCAGCGTTCGGCAGGGGGCCTATGAGCAGTTCTTC.

For this clone: At one end the junction does not follow the germline gene, possibly because of a read error. V is TRBV28 and J is TRBJ2-7; the D gene is possibly TRBD1 (6 bases). The CDR3 runs 15 residues. CDR1 and CDR2 (germline): MDHEN, SYDVKM. As DNA, the CDR3 is TGTGCCAGCCATGTCCAGGGGCGCGGGTCCTCCGAGCAGTACTTC. Translation: CASHVQGRGSSEQYF.

The CDR3 is CSARTYYEQYF. CDR3 bases: TGCAGTGCTCGGACATATTACGAGCAGTACTTC. The V gene is TRBV20-1, the J gene TRBJ2-7; TRBD1 is a possible D gene (5 bases). The CDR3 contains 11 residues. From germline, CDR1 is DFQATT and CDR2 SNEGSKA (reference sequence). The germline V and J ends were trimmed by 5 bases and 4 bases, with 9 bases remaining between them.